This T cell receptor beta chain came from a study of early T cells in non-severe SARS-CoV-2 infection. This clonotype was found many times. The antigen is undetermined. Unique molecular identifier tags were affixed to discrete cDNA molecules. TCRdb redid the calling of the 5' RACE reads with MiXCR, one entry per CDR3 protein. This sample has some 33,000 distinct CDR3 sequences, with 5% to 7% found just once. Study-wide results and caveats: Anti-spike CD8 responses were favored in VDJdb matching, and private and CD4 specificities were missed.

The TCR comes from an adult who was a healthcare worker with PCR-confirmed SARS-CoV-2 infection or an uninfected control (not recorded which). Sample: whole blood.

The DNA for the CDR3 is TGCGCCAGCAGCTTGGGTACAGGCCGAGACACTGAAGCTTTCTTT. It specifies CASSLGTGRDTEAFF. The gene calls are TRBV5-1 and TRBJ1-1, with a weak D call TRBD1 (5 bases). CDR3 length: 15 residues. The germline V and J ends were trimmed by 0 bases and 3 bases, with 12 bases remaining between them. Germline V lookup: CDR1 SGHRS, CDR2 YFSETQ. Using reference TRBV5-1 and TRBJ1-1 for the parts outside the CDR3, the full variable domain is KAGVTQTPRYLIKTRGQQVTLSCSPISGHRSVSWYQQTPGQGLQFLFEYFSETQRNKGNFPGRFSGRQFSNSRSEMNVSTLELGDSALYLCASSLGTGRDTEAFFGQGTRLTVV.